Sequencing of this TCR beta chain was carried out in a study of blood T cell repertoires in COVID-19. Overall study context: The United States, Italy and Spain provided the acute and convalescent COVID-19 samples.

Clones were sequenced by immunoSEQ multiplex PCR, and TCRdb holds only the in-frame ones, with some missing. Among fewer than 35,000 clones listed, less than 85% were seen once. Germline V lookup: CDR1 SQVTM, CDR2 ANQGSEA. The CDR3 length is 14 residues. Trimming took 5 bases from V and 5 from J, leaving 18 bases between them. The gene calls are TRBV29-1 and TRBJ2-5, with D possibly TRBD1 on 6 matching bases. The clonotype was recovered from a man at least 80 years old with active or convalescent COVID-19. Specimen: peripheral blood. The CDR3 here is CSVSPGQRDETQYF. Here the CDR3 DNA reads TGCAGCGTTTCACCTGGACAGAGGGACGAGACCCAGTACTTC.